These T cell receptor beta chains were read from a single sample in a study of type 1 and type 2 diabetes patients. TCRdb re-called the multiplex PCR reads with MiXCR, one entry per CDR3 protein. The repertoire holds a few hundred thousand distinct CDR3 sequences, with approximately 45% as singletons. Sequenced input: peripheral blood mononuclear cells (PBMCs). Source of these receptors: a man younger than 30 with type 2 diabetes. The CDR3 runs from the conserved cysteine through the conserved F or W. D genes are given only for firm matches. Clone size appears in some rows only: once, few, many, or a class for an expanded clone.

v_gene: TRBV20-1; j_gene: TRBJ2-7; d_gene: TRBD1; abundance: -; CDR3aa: CSAIRDSSYEQYF; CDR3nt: TGCAGTGCTATCCGGGACAGCAGCTACGAGCAGTACTTC
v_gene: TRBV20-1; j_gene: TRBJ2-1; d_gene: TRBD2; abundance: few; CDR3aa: CSAVTSGRAHEQFF; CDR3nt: TGCAGTGCTGTAACTAGCGGGAGGGCCCATGAGCAGTTCTTC
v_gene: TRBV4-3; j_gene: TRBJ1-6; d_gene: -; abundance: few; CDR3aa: CASSQGGLGSPLHF; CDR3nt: TGCGCCAGCAGCCAAGGTGGACTGGGATCACCCCTCCACTTT
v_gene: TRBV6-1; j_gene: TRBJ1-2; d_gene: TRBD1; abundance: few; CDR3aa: CASSGDRDIGDYGYTF; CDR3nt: TGTGCCAGCAGTGGGGACAGGGATATTGGGGACTATGGCTACACCTTC
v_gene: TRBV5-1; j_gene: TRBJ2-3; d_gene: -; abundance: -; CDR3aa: CASSSLGGARRTDTQYF; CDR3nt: TGCGCCAGCAGCTCCCTGGGGGGGGCCCGTCGCACAGATACGCAGTATTTT
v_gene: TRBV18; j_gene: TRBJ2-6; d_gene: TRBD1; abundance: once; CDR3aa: CASSQGALGGANVLTF; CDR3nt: TGTGCCAGCTCACAGGGGGCCCTCGGCGGGGCCAACGTCCTGACTTTC
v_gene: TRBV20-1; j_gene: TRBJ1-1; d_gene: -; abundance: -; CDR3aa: CSARDQGRMNTEAFF; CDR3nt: TGCAGTGCTAGAGATCAAGGGCGGATGAACACTGAAGCTTTCTTT
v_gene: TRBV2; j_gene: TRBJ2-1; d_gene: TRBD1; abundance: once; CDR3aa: CASSEDRDAHEQFF; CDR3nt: TGTGCCAGCAGCGAGGACAGGGACGCTCATGAGCAGTTCTTC
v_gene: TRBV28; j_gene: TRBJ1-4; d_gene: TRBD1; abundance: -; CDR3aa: CATPDRGREKLFF; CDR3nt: TGTGCCACCCCTGACAGGGGGAGGGAAAAACTGTTTTTT
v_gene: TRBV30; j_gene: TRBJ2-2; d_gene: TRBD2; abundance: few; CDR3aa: CAWSVLAGVGELFF; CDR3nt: TGTGCCTGGAGTGTTCTAGCGGGAGTCGGGGAGCTGTTTTTT
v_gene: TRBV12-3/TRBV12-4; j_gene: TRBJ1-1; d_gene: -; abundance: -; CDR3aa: CASRGPLGRKNAEAFF; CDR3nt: TGTGCCAGCAGAGGCCCACTTGGACGGAAGAACGCTGAAGCTTTCTTT
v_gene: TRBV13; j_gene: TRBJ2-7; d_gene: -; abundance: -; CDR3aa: CASSTRRTDPYEQYF; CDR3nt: TGTGCCAGCAGCACCCGTAGGACAGACCCCTACGAGCAGTACTTC
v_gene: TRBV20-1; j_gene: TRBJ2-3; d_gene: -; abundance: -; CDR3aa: CSASGQIKTDTQYF; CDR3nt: TGCAGTGCTAGTGGTCAGATAAAGACAGATACGCAGTATTTT
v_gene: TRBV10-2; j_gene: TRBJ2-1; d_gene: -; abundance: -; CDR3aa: CASSESQQANEQFF; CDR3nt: TGCGCCAGCAGTGAGTCGCAACAGGCTAATGAGCAGTTCTTC